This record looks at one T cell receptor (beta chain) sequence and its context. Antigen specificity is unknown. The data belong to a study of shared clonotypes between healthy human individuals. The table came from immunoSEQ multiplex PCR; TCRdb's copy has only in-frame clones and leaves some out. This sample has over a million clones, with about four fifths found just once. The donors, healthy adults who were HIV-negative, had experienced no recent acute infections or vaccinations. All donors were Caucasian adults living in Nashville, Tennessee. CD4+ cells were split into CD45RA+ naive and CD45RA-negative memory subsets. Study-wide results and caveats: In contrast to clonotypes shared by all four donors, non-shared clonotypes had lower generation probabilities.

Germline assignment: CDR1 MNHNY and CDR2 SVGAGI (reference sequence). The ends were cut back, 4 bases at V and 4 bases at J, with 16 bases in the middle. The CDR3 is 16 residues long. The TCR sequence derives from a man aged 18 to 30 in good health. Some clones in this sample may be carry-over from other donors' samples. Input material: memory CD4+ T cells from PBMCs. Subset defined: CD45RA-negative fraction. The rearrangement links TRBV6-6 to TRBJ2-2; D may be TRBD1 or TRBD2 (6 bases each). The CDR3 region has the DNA TGTGCCAGCAGTTCCCCCCGGGGGCAGATCACCGGGGAGCTGTTTTTT. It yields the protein CASSSPRGQITGELFF.